Sequencing of this T cell receptor (beta chain) was carried out in a study of T cells in Graves' hyperthyroidism and ophthalmopathy (dated by TCRdb to about 2019). About the full investigation: Peripheral blood was sampled at the time of initial diagnosis, prior to any treatment. A discovery cohort of roughly 96 patients, 43 with Graves' ophthalmopathy and about 60 with stable Graves' hyperthyroidism, was used to find distinguishing TCR V-J signatures. Prospective prediction of ophthalmopathy was tested in an independent validation cohort consisting of 18 hyperthyroidism patients and around 17 patients who later progressed to ophthalmopathy. The 85 to 100 discovery patients were randomly split 7:3 into training and test sets. Thyroid tissue and blood T-cell repertoires from about six Graves' hyperthyroidism patients were also compared in the study. Following sampling, methimazole starting at 30 mg daily was given to hyperthyroidism patients, and high-dose intravenous methylprednisolone was given to ophthalmopathy patients. The paper reports TCR Vbeta CDR3 sequencing of 140 or so peripheral blood samples: 43 ophthalmopathy, under 80 hyperthyroidism and around 17 progressor patients.

General conclusions and limits of the study: During validation, the model predicted progression to ophthalmopathy a median of approximately six months ahead of onset, with approximately 71% sensitivity and about 72% specificity. Ophthalmopathy was separated from stable hyperthyroidism by a 13 V-J signature model, with about 88% sensitivity and 81% to 82% specificity obtained in cross-validation and 80%/75% obtained in testing. No statistical method was used to fix the sample size in advance, and group allocation was not hidden from the investigators. Most expanded thyroid clonotypes (frequency above 0.001) were also detected in blood, a finding suggesting that blood repertoires may reflect thyroid immune responses.

This clonotype was recorded at least ten times. Its antigen has not been determined. Per-base quality was not reported, and no clone a single base away is much larger than it. Moderately to severely active disease, a Clinical Activity Score of at least 3, a NOSPECS grade of at least 4, and a duration under 3 months were present in ophthalmopathy patients. Any patient with an uncontrolled infection, another autoimmune disease, pregnancy or lactation was excluded. Diagnoses relied on clinical symptoms, serum thyroxine and TRAb, thyroid ultrasound and orbital computed tomography. PBMCs were isolated from around 10 ml of fresh peripheral blood by Ficoll-Paque density gradient centrifugation. Total RNA was extracted with Trizol reagent, and quality was checked on an Agilent 2100 Bioanalyzer. Amplification of TCR beta CDR3 regions was carried out from RNA transcripts. A first-round RT-PCR of the TCR CDR3 used the HTBI primer set with the Qiagen OneStep RT-PCR kit. Libraries were constructed in a second round of multiplex PCR, after which size selection and purification were performed. Paired-end sequencing of the libraries was performed with 100 bp reads on an Illumina HiSeq2000. Concerning the study's data processing: SOAPnuke was used to process the raw data, with reads discarded if the reads contained adapters or uncalled bases, had a mean Phred below 15, or lacked an exact constant-primer or identifier match. COPE v1.2.5 was used to merge high-quality paired reads, and clonotypes were defined as unique nucleotide sequences. MiTCR v1.1 was used to align the clonotypes against IMGT TRBV, TRBD and TRBJ reference segments. The analysis included only V-J combinations with a frequency above 0.0001, which together covered 99% to 99.2% of the repertoires. The TCS score was defined as F50 (clonal expansion) divided by E x V (chaos), with BLOSUM62-based TCRdist calculated between CDR3 peptides within each V-J. Welch's t-statistics and random forest reduced several hundred V-J features to 10 to 15, which were used in a naive Bayes classifier (R e1071). TCRdb trimmed the raw reads at Q25, called clones with MiXCR and kept productive beta chains. Duplicate CDR3 protein sequences are folded into a single record with the most common DNA and genes. The V and J calls follow TCRdb's processing rather than the paper's. This sample has 250,000 to 300,000 distinct CDR3 sequences in its table, and about a sixth of those were observed once. The ten biggest clones cover approximately 60% of the sample.

The germline V gene specifies SGHTA as CDR1 and FQGNSA as CDR2. CDR3 length: 14 amino acids, cysteine to phenylalanine. Here the CDR3 DNA is all that survives: 42 bases in frame from base 1. Between the V and J ends, shortened by 2 bases and 5 bases respectively, the junction contains 12 bases. This TCR was sampled from an older woman with Graves' ophthalmopathy. Rearrangement joined TRBV7-2 to TRBJ2-5; D gene: possibly TRBD1, on 5 matching bases. Sequenced input: blood. The sequence in DNA is TGTGCCAGCAGCTTATCCCAAGGGGTCGAGACCCAGTACTTC. Protein translation: CASSLSQGVETQYF. With the rest looked up from the reference TRBV7-2 and TRBJ2-5 genes rather than sequenced, the full variable domain is GAGVSQSPSNKVTEKGKDVELRCDPISGHTALYWYRQSLGQGLEFLIYFQGNSAPDKSGLPSDRFSAERTGGSVSTLTIQRTQQEDSAVYLCASSLSQGVETQYFGPGTRLLVL.